The clone carrying this T cell receptor (beta chain) was observed many times. Its target is unknown. For the second PCR, which ran for about 6 to 11 cycles, a sample-barcoded 5' primer and a J-beta primer mix were used. TCRdb re-analysed the 5' RACE reads in MiXCR, keeping a single row per CDR3 protein. The repertoire holds hundreds of thousands of distinct CDR3 sequences, about 51% seen once, with less than 15% in the top ten. Germline V gene data show CDR1 as SGHDN and CDR2 as FVKESK. The CDR3 is 15 residues long. Trimming pared 6 bases from V and 2 bases from J, leaving 14 bases between. This sample is drawn from a study of blood T cells in healthy people across ages. General observations from the study: The study regarded diversity estimates from one million T cells as underestimates.

The TCR sequence derives from a woman of 80 years or more in good health. The V call is TRBV14, the J call TRBJ2-1; tentatively, D is TRBD2 (5 bases). Sequenced input: blood. The CDR3 protein is CASSPDYNPYNEQFF. DNA for the CDR3: TGTGCCAGCAGTCCCGACTACAATCCCTACAATGAGCAGTTCTTC.